These 10 T cell receptor beta chains share one sample of origin, sequenced in a study of CD8 T cells in Susac syndrome. The RNA input was roughly 0.45 to 1 ug, and it was reverse transcribed with random hexamers. From the immunoSEQ multiplex PCR reads, TCRdb called clonotypes with MiXCR, one entry per CDR3 protein. The table lists 150,000 to 160,000 distinct CDR3 sequences, roughly 96% of them singletons. Material: CD4+ T cells from PBMCs. These receptors were collected from a human donor with Susac syndrome.

The J gene is TRBJ1-1, the V gene TRBV5-1, with no clear D. This CDR3 has 13 amino acids. Germline CDR1 SGHRS, CDR2 YFSETQ. Trimming took off 0 bases at V and 4 bases at J, with 7 bases between the two ends. The CDR3 loop is CASSLGTGTEAFF. The CDR3 region has the DNA TGCGCCAGCAGCTTGGGAACGGGCACTGAAGCTTTCTTT.

Remarks on this clonotype: The junction departs from the called germline gene at one end, perhaps through a read error. The chain is built from TRBV12-3 or TRBV12-4 and TRBJ2-3; D gene ambiguous. The CDR3 has 11 amino acids. The CDR3 DNA reads TGTGCCAGCAGCTTAGAAGATACGCAGTATTTT. Amino acids: CASSLEDTQYF.

The V gene is TRBV4-2, the J gene TRBJ1-1; D gene ambiguous. This CDR3 contains 16 residues. CDR1 is LGHNA and CDR2 is YNFKEQ in the germline V gene. V was shortened by 4 bases and J by 1 base, with 16 bases between the two germline ends. As DNA, the CDR3 is TGTGCCAGCAGCCCCGCGGGAGGGAAGGGGAACACTGAAGCTTTCTTT. Translated, it gives CASSPAGGKGNTEAFF.

V and J are TRBV4-3 and TRBJ1-2; the match to TRBD1 covers 8 bases. Germline V gene data show CDR1 as LGHNA and CDR2 as YSLEER. This CDR3 has 17 residues. The J segment lost 2 bases and the V segment lost 5 bases, leaving 13 bases of the junction unmatched. The CDR3 DNA is TGCGCCAGCAGCTTGAACATTCCGGGACAGGAGAACTATGGCTACACCTTC. It yields the protein CASSLNIPGQENYGYTF.

V gene TRBV11-2 combines with J gene TRBJ2-2; D possibly corresponds to TRBD2 (5 bases). The germline V and J ends were trimmed by 1 base and 0 bases, with 15 bases remaining between them. There are 18 residues in the CDR3. Germline lookup yields CDR1 SGHAT and CDR2 FQNNGV. The CDR3 region has the DNA TGTGCCAGCAGCTTAGGGGGTCTTAGCGTCGCGAACACCGGGGAGCTGTTTTTT. Translation gives CASSLGGLSVANTGELFF.

The V and J genes are TRBV29-1 and TRBJ1-2, with 9 nucleotides matching TRBD1. The ends lost 3 bases at V and 6 bases at J; junction bases unmatched: 11. The CDR3 totals 15 residues. Germline loops: CDR1 SQVTM, CDR2 ANQGSEA. The CDR3 nucleotides read TGCAGCGTTGAGGGGGGTACCGGGACAGGGAATGGCTACACCTTC. Protein sequence: CSVEGGTGTGNGYTF.

This chain uses TRBV20-1 with TRBJ2-1, with TRBD1 identical over 7 bases. Trimming removed 3 bases from V and 9 bases from J; junction bases left unmatched: 5. The V gene's germline CDR1 is DFQATT and CDR2 SNEGSKA (reference sequence). This CDR3 contains 12 residues. The CDR3 nucleotides are TGCAGTGCTAGCTACAGGGGAGCTGAGCAGTTCTTC. Residues: CSASYRGAEQFF.

Here the CDR3 reads CASSSSGTPTGGELFF. In DNA form, the CDR3 reads TGTGCCAGCAGCTCCTCCGGGACACCAACCGGCGGGGAGCTGTTTTTT. This sequence joins TRBV7-8 and TRBJ2-2; the D gene is possibly TRBD1 (6 bases). The V gene's germline CDR1 is SGHVS and CDR2 FQNEAQ. Trimming removed 4 bases at V and 7 bases at J, with 19 bases between. The CDR3 consists of 16 residues.

V and J are TRBV5-4 and TRBJ1-4; no firm D call. Trimming left V 0 bases short and J 8 bases short, with 11 bases between. The CDR3 covers 14 residues. Germline CDR1 SGHNT, CDR2 YYREEE (reference sequence). The DNA of the CDR3 is TGTGCCAGCAGCTTGGCGCAGGCGGTGGAAAAACTGTTTTTT. This encodes CASSLAQAVEKLFF. Looking up the rest from reference TRBV5-4 and TRBJ1-4 gives the full variable domain: ETGVTQSPTHLIKTRGQQVTLRCSSQSGHNTVSWYQQALGQGPQFIFQYYREEENGRGNFPPRFSGLQFPNYSSELNVNALELDDSALYLCASSLAQAVEKLFFGSGTQLSVL.

The CDR3 nucleotides are TGTGCCAGCAGTCCCCCGACAGGCTCCTACAATGAGCAGTTCTTC. Its translation is CASSPPTGSYNEQFF. The V gene is TRBV2, the J gene TRBJ2-1, with D possibly matching TRBD1 (6 bases). CDR3 length equals 15 residues. Germline loops: CDR1 SNHLY, CDR2 FYNNEI. The V gene lost 5 bases and the J gene lost 0 bases, with 11 bases spanning the gap.